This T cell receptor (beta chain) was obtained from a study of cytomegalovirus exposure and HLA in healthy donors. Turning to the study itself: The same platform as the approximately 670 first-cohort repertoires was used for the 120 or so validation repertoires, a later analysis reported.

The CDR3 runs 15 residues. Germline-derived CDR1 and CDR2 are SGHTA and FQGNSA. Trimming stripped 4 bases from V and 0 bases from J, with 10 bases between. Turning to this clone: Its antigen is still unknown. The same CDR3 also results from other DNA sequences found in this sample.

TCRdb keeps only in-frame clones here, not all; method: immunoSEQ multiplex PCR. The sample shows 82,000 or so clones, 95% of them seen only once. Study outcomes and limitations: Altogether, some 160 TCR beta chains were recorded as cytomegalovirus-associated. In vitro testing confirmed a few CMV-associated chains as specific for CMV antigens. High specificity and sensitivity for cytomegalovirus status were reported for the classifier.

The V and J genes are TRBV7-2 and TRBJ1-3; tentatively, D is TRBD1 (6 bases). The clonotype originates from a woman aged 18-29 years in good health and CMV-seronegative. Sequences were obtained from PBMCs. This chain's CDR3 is CASSSGQSSGNTIYF. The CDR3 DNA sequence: TGTGCCAGCAGCTCCGGACAGAGCTCTGGAAACACCATATATTTT. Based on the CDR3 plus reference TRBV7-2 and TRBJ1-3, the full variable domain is GAGVSQSPSNKVTEKGKDVELRCDPISGHTALYWYRQSLGQGLEFLIYFQGNSAPDKSGLPSDRFSAERTGGSVSTLTIQRTQQEDSAVYLCASSSGQSSGNTIYFGEGSWLTVV.